Listed below are T cell receptor beta chains from one sample, sequenced in a study of T cells in Graves' hyperthyroidism and ophthalmopathy. Each CDR3 protein gets one entry after TCRdb re-called the multiplex PCR reads with MiXCR. The sample holds about 460,000 distinct CDR3 sequences, around a fifth seen once. Sample: blood. The receptors were sampled from a woman between 70 and 85 years old with Graves' ophthalmopathy. The CDR3 runs from the conserved cysteine through the conserved F or W. The D gene is left open where the match is weak. Clone sizes are given selectively: once, few, many, or a class where the clone is expanded.

>-|TRBV20-1|TRBJ1-2|TRBD1
CSARTGNGYTF
TGCAGTGCAAGGACAGGGAATGGCTACACCTTC
>-|TRBV4-3|TRBJ1-1|-
CASSLRTGRGRAFF
TGCGCCAGCAGCCTCAGAACGGGACGAGGGAGAGCTTTCTTT
>-|TRBV10-3|TRBJ1-2|-
CAISERGQANYGYTF
TGTGCCATCAGTGAGCGGGGGCAGGCTAACTATGGCTACACCTTC
>few|TRBV11-2|TRBJ1-1|-
CASSPLFGSSLTEAFF
TGTGCCAGCAGCCCCCTGTTCGGGAGCTCGCTCACTGAAGCTTTCTTT
>many|TRBV5-1|TRBJ2-7|TRBD2
CASSSLGGRDYEQYF
TGCGCCAGCAGCTCTCTTGGCGGGAGGGACTACGAGCAGTACTTC
>-|TRBV28|TRBJ1-6|-
CASSPAGNSPLHF
TGTGCCAGCAGTCCGGCTGGCAATTCACCCCTCCACTTT
>-|TRBV19|TRBJ2-3|TRBD2
CASSTYPGLAGSNTDTQYF
TGTGCCAGTAGTACCTACCCGGGACTAGCGGGATCGAACACAGATACGCAGTATTTT
>many|TRBV20-1|TRBJ2-3|TRBD2
CSAPPSASGRWGTQYF
TGCAGTGCTCCTCCTTCGGCTAGCGGGAGATGGGGTACGCAGTATTTT
>-|TRBV12-3/TRBV12-4|TRBJ2-2|TRBD2
CASRHPGLASTGELFF
TGTGCCAGCAGACATCCGGGACTAGCGAGCACCGGGGAGCTGTTTTTT
>-|TRBV9|TRBJ1-6|TRBD1
CASSVAATGPRTPLHF
TGTGCCAGCAGCGTAGCGGCGACAGGGCCGAGGACACCCCTCCACTTT
>many|TRBV6-1|TRBJ1-5|-
CASTPLGTLNQPQHF
TGTGCCAGCACCCCCCTAGGGACACTTAATCAGCCCCAGCATTTT